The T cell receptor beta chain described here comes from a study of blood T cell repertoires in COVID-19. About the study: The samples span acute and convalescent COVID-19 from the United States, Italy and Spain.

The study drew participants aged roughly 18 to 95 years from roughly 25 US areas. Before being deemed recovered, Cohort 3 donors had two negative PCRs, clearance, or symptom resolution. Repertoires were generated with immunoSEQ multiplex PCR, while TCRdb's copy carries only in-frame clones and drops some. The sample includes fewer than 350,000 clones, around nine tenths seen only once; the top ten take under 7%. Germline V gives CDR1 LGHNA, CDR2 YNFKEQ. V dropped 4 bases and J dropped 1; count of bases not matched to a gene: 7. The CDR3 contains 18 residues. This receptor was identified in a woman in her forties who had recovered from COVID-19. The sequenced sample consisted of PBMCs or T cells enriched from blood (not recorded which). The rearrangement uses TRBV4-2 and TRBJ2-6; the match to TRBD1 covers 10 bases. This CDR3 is CASSRAGTGVSGANVLTF. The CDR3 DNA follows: TGTGCCAGCAGCCGAGCCGGGACAGGGGTTTCTGGGGCCAACGTCCTGACTTTC.